This T cell receptor (beta chain) was sequenced for a study of cytomegalovirus exposure and HLA in healthy donors. The wider study: Sequencing of roughly 180 million T cells in an earlier analysis found about 120 million unique TCR beta sequences.

CDR1 and CDR2 (germline): LGHNA, YSLEER. V trimming: 4 bases; J trimming: 4 bases; junction bases outside the gene matches: 6. The CDR3 sequence is 16 residues long. Primers: 60 Vbeta forward and 13 Jbeta reverse. Clones were sequenced by immunoSEQ multiplex PCR, and TCRdb holds only the in-frame ones, with some missing. This table has 60,000 to 85,000 clones, 80% to 90% appearing once. The clonotype comes from a man aged 65 to 79 in good health and CMV-seropositive. The chain is built from TRBV4-3 and TRBJ2-3, with 12 bases aligning to TRBD2. The source material was PBMCs. The CDR3 DNA follows: TGCGCCAGCAGCCCCCGGACTAGCGGGGATGCAGATACGCAGTATTTT. It yields the protein CASSPRTSGDADTQYF.